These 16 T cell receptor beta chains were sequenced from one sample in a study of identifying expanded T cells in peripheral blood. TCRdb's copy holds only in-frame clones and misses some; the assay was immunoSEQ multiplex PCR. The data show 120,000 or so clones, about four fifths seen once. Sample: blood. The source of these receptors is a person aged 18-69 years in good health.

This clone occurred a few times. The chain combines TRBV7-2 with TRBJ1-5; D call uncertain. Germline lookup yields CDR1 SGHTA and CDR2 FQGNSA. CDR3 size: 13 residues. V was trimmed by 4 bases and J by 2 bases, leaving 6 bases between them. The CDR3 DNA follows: TGTGCCAGCAGCTCGGACGGCAATCAGCCCCAGCATTTT. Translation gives CASSSDGNQPQHF.

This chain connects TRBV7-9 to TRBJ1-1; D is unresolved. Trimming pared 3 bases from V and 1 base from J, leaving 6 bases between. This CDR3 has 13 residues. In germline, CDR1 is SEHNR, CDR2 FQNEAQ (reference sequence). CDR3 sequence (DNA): TGTGCCAGCAGCTTTAGACAGAACACTGAAGCTTTCTTT. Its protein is CASSFRQNTEAFF.

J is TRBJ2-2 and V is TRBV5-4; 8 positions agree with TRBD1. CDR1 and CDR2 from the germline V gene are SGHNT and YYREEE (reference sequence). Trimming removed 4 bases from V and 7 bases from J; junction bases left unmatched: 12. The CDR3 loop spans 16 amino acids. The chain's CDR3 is CASSVAGGKMGGELFF. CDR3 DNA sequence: TGTGCCAGCAGCGTCGCAGGGGGCAAAATGGGCGGGGAGCTGTTTTTT.

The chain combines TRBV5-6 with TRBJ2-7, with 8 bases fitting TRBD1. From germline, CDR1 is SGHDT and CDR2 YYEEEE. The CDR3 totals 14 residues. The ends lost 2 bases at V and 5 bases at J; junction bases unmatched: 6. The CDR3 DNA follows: TGTGCCAGCAGCTTACGAGGGGGACAGGACGAGCAGTACTTC. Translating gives CASSLRGGQDEQYF.

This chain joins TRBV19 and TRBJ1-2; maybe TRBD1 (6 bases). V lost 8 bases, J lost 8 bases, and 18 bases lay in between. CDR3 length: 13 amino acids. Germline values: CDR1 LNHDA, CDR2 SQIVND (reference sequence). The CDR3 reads CASQEIQGGGYTF. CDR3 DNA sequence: TGTGCCAGTCAAGAGATACAGGGCGGGGGCTACACCTTC.

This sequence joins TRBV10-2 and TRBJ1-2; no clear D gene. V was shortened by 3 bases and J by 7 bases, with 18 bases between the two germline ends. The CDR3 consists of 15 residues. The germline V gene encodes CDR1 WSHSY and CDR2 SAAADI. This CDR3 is CASSEFEDAVGGYTF. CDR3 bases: TGCGCCAGCAGTGAATTTGAGGACGCAGTGGGTGGCTACACCTTC.

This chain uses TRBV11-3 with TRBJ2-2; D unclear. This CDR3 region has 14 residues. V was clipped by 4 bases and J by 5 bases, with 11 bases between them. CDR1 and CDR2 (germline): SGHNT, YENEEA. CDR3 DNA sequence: TGTGCCAGCAGCTCTACGGTGGGAACCGGGGAGCTGTTTTTT. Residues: CASSSTVGTGELFF.

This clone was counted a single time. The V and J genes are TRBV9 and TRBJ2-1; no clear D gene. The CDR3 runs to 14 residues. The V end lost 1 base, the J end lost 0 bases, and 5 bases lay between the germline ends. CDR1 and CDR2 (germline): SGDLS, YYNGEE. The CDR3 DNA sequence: TGTGCCAGCAGCGTATCAGGCTCCTACAATGAGCAGTTCTTC. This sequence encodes CASSVSGSYNEQFF.

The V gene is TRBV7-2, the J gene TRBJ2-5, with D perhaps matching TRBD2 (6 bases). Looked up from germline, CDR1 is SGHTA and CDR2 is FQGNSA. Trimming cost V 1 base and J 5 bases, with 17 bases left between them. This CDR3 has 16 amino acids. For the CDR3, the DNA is TGTGCCAGCAGCTTAGGCGAACTAGCAGGCGTGGAGACCCAGTACTTC. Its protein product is CASSLGELAGVETQYF.

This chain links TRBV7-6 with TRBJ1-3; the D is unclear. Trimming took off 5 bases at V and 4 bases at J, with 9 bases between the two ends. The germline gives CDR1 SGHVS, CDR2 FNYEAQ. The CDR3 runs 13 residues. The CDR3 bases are TGTGCCAGCAGCCCCCGTTCCGGAAACACCATATATTTT. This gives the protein CASSPRSGNTIYF. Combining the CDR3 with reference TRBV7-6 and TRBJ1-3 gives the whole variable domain GAGVSQSPRYKVTKRGQDVALRCDPISGHVSLYWYRQALGQGPEFLTYFNYEAQQDKSGLPNDRFSAERPEGSISTLTIQRTEQRDSAMYRCASSPRSGNTIYFGEGSWLTVV.

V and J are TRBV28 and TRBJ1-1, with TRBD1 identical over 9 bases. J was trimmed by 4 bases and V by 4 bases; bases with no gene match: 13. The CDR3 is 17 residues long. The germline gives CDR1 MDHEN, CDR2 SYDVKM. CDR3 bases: TGTGCCAGCAGTTCCGTGACAGGGGGGCTATGGGGCACTGAAGCTTTCTTT. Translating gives CASSSVTGGLWGTEAFF.

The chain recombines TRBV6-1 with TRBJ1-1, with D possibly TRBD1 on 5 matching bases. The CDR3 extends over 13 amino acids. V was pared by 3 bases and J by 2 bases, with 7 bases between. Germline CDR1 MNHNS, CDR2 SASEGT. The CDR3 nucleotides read TGTGCCAGCAGTGACGGGGGAAACACTGAAGCTTTCTTT. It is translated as CASSDGGNTEAFF.

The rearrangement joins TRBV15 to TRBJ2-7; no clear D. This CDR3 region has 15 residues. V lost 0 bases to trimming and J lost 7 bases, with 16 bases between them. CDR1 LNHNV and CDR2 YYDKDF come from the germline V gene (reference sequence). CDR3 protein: CATSRDLGPADEQYF. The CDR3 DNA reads TGTGCCACCAGCAGAGATCTCGGGCCGGCGGATGAGCAGTACTTC.

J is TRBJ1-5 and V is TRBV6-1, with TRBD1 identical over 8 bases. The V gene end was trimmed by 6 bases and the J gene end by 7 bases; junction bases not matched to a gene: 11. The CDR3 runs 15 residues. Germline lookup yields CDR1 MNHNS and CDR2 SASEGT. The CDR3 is CASRNRGQVGQPQHF. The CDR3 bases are TGTGCCAGCAGGAATAGGGGACAGGTCGGCCAGCCCCAGCATTTT.

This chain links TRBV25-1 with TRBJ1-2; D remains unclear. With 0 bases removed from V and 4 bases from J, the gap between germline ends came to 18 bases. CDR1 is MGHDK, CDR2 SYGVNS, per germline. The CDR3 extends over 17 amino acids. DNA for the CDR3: TGTGCCAGCAGTGAATATTTGCCATCCGTGTCCTCCTATGGCTACACCTTC. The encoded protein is CASSEYLPSVSSYGYTF.

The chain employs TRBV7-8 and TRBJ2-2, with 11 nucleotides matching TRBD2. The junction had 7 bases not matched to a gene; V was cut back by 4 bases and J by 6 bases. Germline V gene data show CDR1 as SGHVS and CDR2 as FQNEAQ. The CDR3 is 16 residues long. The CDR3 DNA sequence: TGTGCCAGCAGCTACAGACCTAGCGGGGGGTCCGGGGAGCTGTTTTTT. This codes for CASSYRPSGGSGELFF.